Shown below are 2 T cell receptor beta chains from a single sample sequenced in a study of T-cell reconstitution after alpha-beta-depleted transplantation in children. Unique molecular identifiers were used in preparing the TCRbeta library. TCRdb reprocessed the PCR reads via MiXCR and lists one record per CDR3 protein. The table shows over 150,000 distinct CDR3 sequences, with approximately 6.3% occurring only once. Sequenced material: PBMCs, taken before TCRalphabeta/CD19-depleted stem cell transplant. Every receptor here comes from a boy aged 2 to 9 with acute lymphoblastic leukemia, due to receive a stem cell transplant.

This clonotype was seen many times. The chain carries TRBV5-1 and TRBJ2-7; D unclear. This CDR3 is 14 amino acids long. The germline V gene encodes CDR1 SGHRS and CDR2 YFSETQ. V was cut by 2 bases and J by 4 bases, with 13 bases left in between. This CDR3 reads CASSLKGSQYEQYF. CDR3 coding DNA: TGCGCCAGCAGCTTAAAAGGCAGTCAGTACGAGCAGTACTTC.

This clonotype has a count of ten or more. The DNA for the CDR3 is TGCAGCGTTGATCGGACAGGGGGGCATGGCTACACCTTC. It is translated as CSVDRTGGHGYTF. The V gene is TRBV29-1, the J gene TRBJ1-2, with 10 positions matching TRBD1. Per germline, CDR1 SQVTM and CDR2 ANQGSEA. Germline trimming cut 3 bases from V and 6 bases from J; bases unmatched to any gene: 4. CDR3 length: 13 amino acids. Drawing the rest from reference TRBV29-1 and TRBJ1-2, the complete variable domain is SAVISQKPSRDICQRGTSLTIQCQVDSQVTMMFWYRQQPGQSLTLIATANQGSEATYESGFVIDKFPISRPNLTFSTLTVSNMSPEDSSIYLCSVDRTGGHGYTFGSGTRLTVV.